This is a list of T cell receptor beta chains from one sample in a study of blood T cell repertoires in COVID-19. Assay: immunoSEQ multiplex PCR; the TCRdb copy retains only in-frame clones and omits some. The sample has 39,000 or so clones; over 75% are singletons. Input material: peripheral blood. These receptors came from a man in his forties with active or convalescent COVID-19. CDR3s include the opening cysteine and the closing phenylalanine or tryptophan. The order of the fields is J gene, clone size, V gene, D gene, CDR3 protein, CDR3 DNA. The D gene is left open where the match is weak. Size is stated for part of the rows, as once, few or many counts, or as a class when the clone is expanded.

j_gene: TRBJ2-7; abundance: .; v_gene: TRBV9; d_gene: .; CDR3aa: CASSQTASYEQYF; CDR3nt: TGTGCCAGCAGCCAGACAGCTTCCTACGAGCAGTACTTC
j_gene: TRBJ2-7; abundance: .; v_gene: TRBV19; d_gene: TRBD1; CDR3aa: CASSPTGTGSEQYF; CDR3nt: TGTGCCAGTAGTCCAACCGGGACAGGATCCGAGCAGTACTTC
j_gene: TRBJ1-2; abundance: .; v_gene: TRBV9; d_gene: TRBD1; CDR3aa: CASSSEGAGQGGYTF; CDR3nt: TGTGCCAGCAGCTCCGAGGGGGCGGGCCAGGGTGGCTACACCTTC
j_gene: TRBJ1-2; abundance: .; v_gene: TRBV6-5; d_gene: TRBD1; CDR3aa: CASRDRSSEGGYTF; CDR3nt: TGTGCCAGCAGGGACAGGTCCTCAGAGGGGGGCTACACCTTC
j_gene: TRBJ2-7; abundance: .; v_gene: TRBV7-2; d_gene: .; CDR3aa: CASSLAREAREQYF; CDR3nt: TGTGCCAGCAGCTTAGCAAGAGAGGCCCGCGAGCAGTACTTC
j_gene: TRBJ2-2; abundance: .; v_gene: TRBV4-2; d_gene: .; CDR3aa: CASRGLNTGELFF; CDR3nt: TGTGCCAGCAGGGGACTTAACACCGGGGAGCTGTTTTTT
j_gene: TRBJ1-1; abundance: .; v_gene: TRBV18; d_gene: .; CDR3aa: CASSPITGGNTEAFF; CDR3nt: TGTGCCAGCTCACCCATCACCGGGGGGAACACTGAAGCTTTCTTT
j_gene: TRBJ1-2; abundance: .; v_gene: TRBV13; d_gene: TRBD1; CDR3aa: CASSLGGQGRGYTF; CDR3nt: TGTGCCAGCAGCTTAGGTGGACAGGGGAGGGGCTACACCTTC
j_gene: TRBJ1-3; abundance: .; v_gene: TRBV9; d_gene: .; CDR3aa: CASSPRGGFGNTIYF; CDR3nt: TGTGCCAGCAGCCCCCGTGGGGGGTTTGGAAACACCATATATTTT
j_gene: TRBJ2-7; abundance: .; v_gene: TRBV3-1/TRBV3-2; d_gene: TRBD1; CDR3aa: CASSQDRGTGAYEQYF; CDR3nt: TGTGCCAGCAGCCAAGATAGAGGGACAGGAGCCTACGAGCAGTACTTC
j_gene: TRBJ1-1; abundance: .; v_gene: TRBV29-1; d_gene: TRBD1; CDR3aa: CSVGDRVGATEAFF; CDR3nt: TGCAGCGTTGGCGACAGGGTGGGAGCCACTGAAGCTTTCTTT
j_gene: TRBJ2-3; abundance: .; v_gene: TRBV3-1/TRBV3-2; d_gene: TRBD2; CDR3aa: CASSHPAGGTDTQYF; CDR3nt: TGTGCCAGCAGCCATCCAGCGGGGGGCACAGATACGCAGTATTTT
j_gene: TRBJ2-7; abundance: .; v_gene: TRBV24-1; d_gene: .; CDR3aa: CATSDSGQAYEQYF; CDR3nt: TGTGCCACCAGTGATTCGGGACAAGCCTACGAGCAGTACTTC
j_gene: TRBJ1-6; abundance: .; v_gene: TRBV7-8; d_gene: TRBD1; CDR3aa: CASSLGQGANSPLHF; CDR3nt: TGTGCCAGCAGCTTGGGACAGGGGGCGAATTCACCCCTCCACTTT
j_gene: TRBJ2-1; abundance: .; v_gene: TRBV29-1; d_gene: .; CDR3aa: CSGRQVDEQFF; CDR3nt: TGCAGCGGTAGACAGGTCGATGAGCAGTTCTTC
j_gene: TRBJ2-5; abundance: .; v_gene: TRBV7-2; d_gene: TRBD1; CDR3aa: CASSWQGVETQYF; CDR3nt: TGTGCCAGCAGCTGGCAGGGGGTCGAGACCCAGTACTTC
j_gene: TRBJ1-2; abundance: once; v_gene: TRBV30; d_gene: .; CDR3aa: CAWRRGGNYGYTF; CDR3nt: TGTGCCTGGAGGAGGGGGGGTAACTATGGCTACACCTTC
j_gene: TRBJ1-6; abundance: few; v_gene: TRBV9; d_gene: .; CDR3aa: CASSVGPGAHNSPLHF; CDR3nt: TGTGCCAGCAGCGTAGGACCAGGGGCCCATAATTCACCCCTCCACTTT